These T cell receptor beta chains were read from a single sample in a study of T cell repertoires in cytomegalovirus infection. MiXCR was run by TCRdb on the reads, yielding one entry per CDR3 protein. The sample contains a few hundred thousand distinct CDR3 sequences, about 30% of which appear only once. The sample was PBMCs. Receptors were obtained from a human donor in good health (CMV status not recorded). Some clones in this sample may be carry-over from other donors' samples. Both conserved end residues are part of each CDR3. The order of the fields is CDR3 DNA, CDR3 protein, clone size, V gene, D gene, J gene. The D gene is left open where the match is weak. Clone size, where shown, is once, few, many, or a class for clones that have expanded.

cdr3_nt: TGCAGCGTTGAAGAAGGGAGAACAGCCGGTGAAGCTTTCTTT
cdr3_aa: CSVEEGRTAGEAFF
clone_size: few
v_call: TRBV29-1
d_call: -
j_call: TRBJ1-1

cdr3_nt: TGTGCCAGTAGTAGTGGGCAGGGGGTTTTTGGGTACAATGAGCAGTTCTTC
cdr3_aa: CASSSGQGVFGYNEQFF
clone_size: few
v_call: TRBV19
d_call: TRBD1
j_call: TRBJ2-1

cdr3_nt: TGCGCCAGCAGCCAAGAGGACAGATTAAGAAATTCACCCCTCCACTTT
cdr3_aa: CASSQEDRLRNSPLHF
clone_size: few
v_call: TRBV4-1
d_call: -
j_call: TRBJ1-6

cdr3_nt: TGTGCCAGCAGCTTATGGGGGTCTAGCGGGCCAATCTCCTACAATGAGCAGTTCTTC
cdr3_aa: CASSLWGSSGPISYNEQFF
clone_size: many
v_call: TRBV7-2
d_call: TRBD2
j_call: TRBJ2-1

cdr3_nt: TGCGCCAGCAGATGGGGACCGACGATAGCCTACAATGAGCAGTTCTTC
cdr3_aa: CASRWGPTIAYNEQFF
clone_size: -
v_call: TRBV4-3
d_call: -
j_call: TRBJ2-1

cdr3_nt: TGCGCCAGCAGTGAGTTTCAGGGGGCGAACACCGGGGAGCTGTTTTTT
cdr3_aa: CASSEFQGANTGELFF
clone_size: once
v_call: TRBV10-1
d_call: TRBD1
j_call: TRBJ2-2

cdr3_nt: TGTGCCAGCAGTTTGGTGGGGCGAGGAGAAAAACTGTTTTTT
cdr3_aa: CASSLVGRGEKLFF
clone_size: -
v_call: TRBV12-3/TRBV12-4
d_call: -
j_call: TRBJ1-4

cdr3_nt: TGTGCCAGCAGCACTGATTATAATCAGCCCCAGCATTTT
cdr3_aa: CASSTDYNQPQHF
clone_size: few
v_call: TRBV6-1
d_call: -
j_call: TRBJ1-5

cdr3_nt: TGTGCCAGCAGCATCGGACAGGGGGCTTACAATCAGCCCCAGCATTTT
cdr3_aa: CASSIGQGAYNQPQHF
clone_size: many
v_call: TRBV7-6
d_call: TRBD1
j_call: TRBJ1-5

cdr3_nt: TGTGCCAGCAGCTTAGGGTTCCCCACGCCTTACGAGCAGTACTTC
cdr3_aa: CASSLGFPTPYEQYF
clone_size: once
v_call: TRBV7-8
d_call: -
j_call: TRBJ2-7

cdr3_nt: TGTGCCAGCAGAAACGGACAACAATACGAGCAGTACTTC
cdr3_aa: CASRNGQQYEQYF
clone_size: many
v_call: TRBV12-3/TRBV12-4
d_call: -
j_call: TRBJ2-7

cdr3_nt: TGTGCCAGTAGTTCAGAGTTCTATGGCTACACCTTC
cdr3_aa: CASSSEFYGYTF
clone_size: few
v_call: TRBV19
d_call: -
j_call: TRBJ1-2

cdr3_nt: TGTGCCAGCAGTCTTAAGACTAGCGGGAGGTCGTTCGAGCAGTACTTC
cdr3_aa: CASSLKTSGRSFEQYF
clone_size: -
v_call: TRBV28
d_call: TRBD2
j_call: TRBJ2-7

cdr3_nt: TGTGCCAGCAGCGCGGGGGAAGAGACAGCCGCCTTTCCGCAGTACTTC
cdr3_aa: CASSAGEETAAFPQYF
clone_size: -
v_call: TRBV5-5
d_call: TRBD2
j_call: TRBJ2-7

cdr3_nt: TGTGCCAGCTCACCACCTGGGGGAGGTCGAACTGAAGCTTTCTTT
cdr3_aa: CASSPPGGGRTEAFF
clone_size: -
v_call: TRBV18
d_call: -
j_call: TRBJ1-1

cdr3_nt: TGTGCCAGCAGCGGAAGACAGGGGTGGAGGTATGGCTACACCTTC
cdr3_aa: CASSGRQGWRYGYTF
clone_size: -
v_call: TRBV28
d_call: TRBD1
j_call: TRBJ1-2

cdr3_nt: TGTGCCAGCAGCTTAGCGCAGACCTCCTACAATGAGCAGTTCTTC
cdr3_aa: CASSLAQTSYNEQFF
clone_size: -
v_call: TRBV11-2
d_call: -
j_call: TRBJ2-1

cdr3_nt: TGTGCCAGCAGCTTAGGACCGTACAGGGGCACTGAAGCTTTCTTT
cdr3_aa: CASSLGPYRGTEAFF
clone_size: many
v_call: TRBV7-6
d_call: TRBD1
j_call: TRBJ1-1

cdr3_nt: TGTGCCAGCAGTCCTAGCGGAAGGAATACGCAGTATTTT
cdr3_aa: CASSPSGRNTQYF
clone_size: few
v_call: TRBV6-2/TRBV6-3
d_call: TRBD2
j_call: TRBJ2-3

cdr3_nt: TGCAGCGTTGGACTAGCGGTAAACACCGGGGAGCTGTTTTTT
cdr3_aa: CSVGLAVNTGELFF
clone_size: -
v_call: TRBV29-1
d_call: TRBD2
j_call: TRBJ2-2

cdr3_nt: TGTGCCAGCAGCTTAGCGTCCACTACTCCCCTTCTGTACTTC
cdr3_aa: CASSLASTTPLLYF
clone_size: few
v_call: TRBV7-6
d_call: -
j_call: TRBJ2-4

cdr3_nt: TGTGCCAGCAAGCAGGGAAAAAATTCACCCCTCCACTTT
cdr3_aa: CASKQGKNSPLHF
clone_size: few
v_call: TRBV6-1
d_call: -
j_call: TRBJ1-6

cdr3_nt: TGTGCCAGTATCGGTCTGGCGGGCGGACCCTACAATGAGCAGTTCTTC
cdr3_aa: CASIGLAGGPYNEQFF
clone_size: -
v_call: TRBV19
d_call: -
j_call: TRBJ2-1

cdr3_nt: TGTGCCAGCAGGCGGACAGGGCTGAGCACTGAAGCTTTCTTT
cdr3_aa: CASRRTGLSTEAFF
clone_size: -
v_call: TRBV6-8
d_call: TRBD1
j_call: TRBJ1-1

cdr3_nt: TGTGCCAGCAGCCAAATGGGCTGGACTAGCGGCCTCGGTGACTACAATGAGCAGTTCTTC
cdr3_aa: CASSQMGWTSGLGDYNEQFF
clone_size: -
v_call: TRBV4-2
d_call: TRBD2
j_call: TRBJ2-1

cdr3_nt: TGTGCCAGCAGCTTAGACCCGGGGACGGGGAAGACCCAGTACTTC
cdr3_aa: CASSLDPGTGKTQYF
clone_size: few
v_call: TRBV7-2
d_call: -
j_call: TRBJ2-5

cdr3_nt: TGTGCCAGCAGCTTAATTAAGGCGACTTATTTT
cdr3_aa: CASSLIKATYF
clone_size: few
v_call: TRBV11-2
d_call: -
j_call: TRBJ2-3

cdr3_nt: TGTGCCAGCAGTGAAGACGGGGAACAGCCCCAGCATTTT
cdr3_aa: CASSEDGEQPQHF
clone_size: -
v_call: TRBV6-1
d_call: -
j_call: TRBJ1-5

cdr3_nt: TGTGCCAGCAGAGAGACTAGCGGGAGATACAATGAGCAGTTCTTC
cdr3_aa: CASRETSGRYNEQFF
clone_size: few
v_call: TRBV2
d_call: TRBD2
j_call: TRBJ2-1

cdr3_nt: TGCAGTGCTTCCGGACTAGCGGGAGTTGTAGATACGCAGTATTTT
cdr3_aa: CSASGLAGVVDTQYF
clone_size: few
v_call: TRBV20-1
d_call: TRBD2
j_call: TRBJ2-3

cdr3_nt: TGTGCCAGCTCACCACCAGGAGAGACCGGGGAGCTGTTTTTT
cdr3_aa: CASSPPGETGELFF
clone_size: -
v_call: TRBV18
d_call: -
j_call: TRBJ2-2

cdr3_nt: TGTGCCAGCAGTTTTGAGGGAAGAGCTAACTATGGCTACACCTTC
cdr3_aa: CASSFEGRANYGYTF
clone_size: few
v_call: TRBV28
d_call: -
j_call: TRBJ1-2

cdr3_nt: TGTGCCAGCAGCCCGGGGCCTAGCGAGGGCTACACCTTC
cdr3_aa: CASSPGPSEGYTF
clone_size: -
v_call: TRBV11-3
d_call: -
j_call: TRBJ1-2

cdr3_nt: TGTGCCACCATTGGACTAGCGGGCATTCAAGAGACCCAGTACTTC
cdr3_aa: CATIGLAGIQETQYF
clone_size: -
v_call: TRBV24-1
d_call: TRBD2
j_call: TRBJ2-5

cdr3_nt: TGTGCCAGCAGCTTAAGACAGGGGGAGAACACTGAAGCTTTCTTT
cdr3_aa: CASSLRQGENTEAFF
clone_size: many
v_call: TRBV11-1
d_call: TRBD1
j_call: TRBJ1-1

cdr3_nt: TGTGCCAGCAGTGAAGCGCCAGGGCTCGCGAACACCGGGGAGCTGTTTTTT
cdr3_aa: CASSEAPGLANTGELFF
clone_size: few
v_call: TRBV2
d_call: -
j_call: TRBJ2-2

cdr3_nt: TGTGCCAGCGGGCCCGGAGGGACAGCCAACACTGAAGCTTTCTTT
cdr3_aa: CASGPGGTANTEAFF
clone_size: few
v_call: TRBV7-6
d_call: TRBD1
j_call: TRBJ1-1

cdr3_nt: TGTGCCAGCAGATATACCGGGGCAGGGTATAACTATGGCTACACCTTC
cdr3_aa: CASRYTGAGYNYGYTF
clone_size: -
v_call: TRBV12-3/TRBV12-4
d_call: -
j_call: TRBJ1-2

cdr3_nt: TGCGCCAGCAGTCAACTAGCGGGATCCTACAATGAGCAGTTCTTC
cdr3_aa: CASSQLAGSYNEQFF
clone_size: once
v_call: TRBV23-1
d_call: TRBD2
j_call: TRBJ2-1

cdr3_nt: TGTGCCAGCACCGGGACCGTCACTCAAGAGACCCAGTACTTC
cdr3_aa: CASTGTVTQETQYF
clone_size: -
v_call: TRBV28
d_call: -
j_call: TRBJ2-5

cdr3_nt: TGTGCCAGCAAGGGAACAGGGGTTGGAGGCTACACCTTC
cdr3_aa: CASKGTGVGGYTF
clone_size: -
v_call: TRBV12-3/TRBV12-4
d_call: TRBD1
j_call: TRBJ1-2

cdr3_nt: TGCAGTGCAGCAGCGGGGCTACAAGAGACCCAGTACTTC
cdr3_aa: CSAAAGLQETQYF
clone_size: -
v_call: TRBV20-1
d_call: TRBD2
j_call: TRBJ2-5

cdr3_nt: TGTGCCAGCAGCTACGGACTAGCGGGACTCATCTTC
cdr3_aa: CASSYGLAGLIF
clone_size: -
v_call: TRBV7-2
d_call: TRBD2
j_call: TRBJ2-1

cdr3_nt: TGCGCCAGCAGCTTGGAGCCAGCGGGAGGGATAATCAATGAGCAGTTCTTC
cdr3_aa: CASSLEPAGGIINEQFF
clone_size: few
v_call: TRBV5-1
d_call: TRBD2
j_call: TRBJ2-1

cdr3_nt: TGTGCCAGCAGCTTAGGGGGCAGGGTATCCTCCTACGAGCAGTACTTC
cdr3_aa: CASSLGGRVSSYEQYF
clone_size: few
v_call: TRBV7-8
d_call: -
j_call: TRBJ2-7

cdr3_nt: TGTGCCAGCAGCTCGAACAGGGGTACGGGGGCCAACGTCCTGACTTTC
cdr3_aa: CASSSNRGTGANVLTF
clone_size: -
v_call: TRBV7-2
d_call: TRBD1
j_call: TRBJ2-6

cdr3_nt: TGCAGCGTTCCCGAAGGGTCTTTGGGCTATGGCTACACCTTC
cdr3_aa: CSVPEGSLGYGYTF
clone_size: few
v_call: TRBV29-1
d_call: -
j_call: TRBJ1-2

cdr3_nt: TGTGCCAGCAGCTTAGCGGCTGGGGGTCACACTGAAGCTTTCTTT
cdr3_aa: CASSLAAGGHTEAFF
clone_size: many
v_call: TRBV7-2
d_call: -
j_call: TRBJ1-1

cdr3_nt: TGTGCCAGCTCAAGGTCAGCTAACTATGGCTACACCTTC
cdr3_aa: CASSRSANYGYTF
clone_size: few
v_call: TRBV18
d_call: -
j_call: TRBJ1-2

cdr3_nt: TGTGCCAGCAGCAGGGGACACCACCCGGGGTTCTACGAGCAGTACTTC
cdr3_aa: CASSRGHHPGFYEQYF
clone_size: few
v_call: TRBV7-4
d_call: -
j_call: TRBJ2-7

cdr3_nt: TGTGCCAGCAGTGAGCCGGGGGAACCCACAGATACGCAGTATTTT
cdr3_aa: CASSEPGEPTDTQYF
clone_size: -
v_call: TRBV2
d_call: -
j_call: TRBJ2-3

cdr3_nt: TGTGCCAGCAGTTTAACAGGTTTTAGCAATCAGCCCCAGCATTTT
cdr3_aa: CASSLTGFSNQPQHF
clone_size: -
v_call: TRBV27
d_call: -
j_call: TRBJ1-5

cdr3_nt: TGTGCCAGCAGCTTAGTAATGTCCGGGGCGAGAGGCTACACCTTC
cdr3_aa: CASSLVMSGARGYTF
clone_size: many
v_call: TRBV7-2
d_call: -
j_call: TRBJ1-2